This T cell receptor beta chain is from a study of blood T cell repertoires in COVID-19. Study summary: Researchers got acute and convalescent COVID-19 samples from the United States, Italy and Spain. Nucleic acid was either cDNA or gDNA, and it came from T cells, B-cell-depleted T cells, or PBMCs.

Original processing notes: Amplifying reference gene primers gave estimates of nucleated cell counts. TCRdb's copy holds only in-frame clones and misses some; the assay was immunoSEQ multiplex PCR. V, J and clone size reflect that table, while D and trimming were determined from the DNA. Of some 400,000 clones listed, approximately 87% are singletons. V was pared by 7 bases and J by 11 bases, with 14 bases between. The germline gives CDR1 MNHEY, CDR2 SVGAGI. This CDR3 has 11 residues. Those enrolled in Seattle joined during active infection and were followed longitudinally afterward. This clonotype was obtained from a woman aged 55-75 years with COVID-19, enrolled during active disease. The chain is built from TRBV6-5 and TRBJ1-1; D gene uncertain. The sequenced sample consisted of peripheral blood. In DNA form, the CDR3 reads TGTGCCAGCACAAGTGGGAGGCGGGCTTTCTTT. It codes for CASTSGRRAFF.